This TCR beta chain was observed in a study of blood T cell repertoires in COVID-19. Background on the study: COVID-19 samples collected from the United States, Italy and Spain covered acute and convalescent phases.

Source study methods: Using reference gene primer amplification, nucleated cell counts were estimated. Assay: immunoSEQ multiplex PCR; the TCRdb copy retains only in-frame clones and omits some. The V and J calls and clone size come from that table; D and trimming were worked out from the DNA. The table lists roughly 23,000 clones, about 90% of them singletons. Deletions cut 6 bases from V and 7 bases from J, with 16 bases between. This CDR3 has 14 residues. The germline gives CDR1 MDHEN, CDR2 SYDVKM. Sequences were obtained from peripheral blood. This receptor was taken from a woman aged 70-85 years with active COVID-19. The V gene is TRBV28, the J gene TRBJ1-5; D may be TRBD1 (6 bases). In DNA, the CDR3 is TGTGCCAGCAGGCTACAGGGAGTAGGACAGCCCCAGCATTTT. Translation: CASRLQGVGQPQHF.